Detailed here is one T cell receptor beta chain. What it binds is not known. Trimming removed 5 bases from V and 5 bases from J, with 15 bases in between. CDR3 length: 13 amino acids. In germline, CDR1 is SQVTM, CDR2 ANQGSEA. It was CD45RO-negative cells, positively selected for CCR7, that made up naive CD8 cells, with terminally differentiated effector memory CD45RA+ cells excluded. Those who donated were healthy HIV-negative adults, with no recent acute infections or vaccinations reported. The method was immunoSEQ multiplex PCR; TCRdb's version includes in-frame clones alone and lacks a portion of them. The repertoire includes under 2,000,000 clones, 85% to 95% of them detected once, and more than 0.9% sits in the top ten. This sample is part of a study of shared clonotypes between healthy human individuals. Study results and limitations: Naive subsets generally had larger estimated richness than memory subsets. About 5.2% was the fraction of naive CD4 clonotypes found shared across several donors.

This TCR was sampled from a man between 18 and 29 years old in good health. The chain recombines TRBV29-1 with TRBJ1-2, with D maybe TRBD1 (6 bases). Sequencing was performed on naive CD8+ T cells sorted from blood. CDR3 amino acids: CSVRGASLYGYTF. In DNA, the CDR3 is TGCAGCGTTCGGGGGGCGTCGTTATATGGCTACACCTTC.